This entry is about one TCR beta chain. Combining a sample-barcoded 5' primer with a J-beta primer mix, a second PCR ran for about 6 to 12 cycles. Every sample gave at least 2.5 million paired-end reads containing CDR3. MiXCR, run by TCRdb on the 5' RACE reads, gives a single entry per CDR3 protein. The data show about 2 million distinct CDR3 sequences, with approximately 50% seen just once and roughly 2% held by the top ten. The V gene's germline CDR1 is DFQATT and CDR2 SNEGSKA (reference sequence). V lost 1 base and J lost 10, with 15 bases in between. The CDR3 is 13 residues long. The sample belongs to a study of blood T cells in healthy people across ages.

This sequence joins TRBV20-1 and TRBJ2-3, with D unclear. Source material: blood. This sequence originates from a woman aged 40 to 50 in good health. The CDR3 nucleotides read TGCAGTGCTAGAGGGGATAACACAGTTTCGCAGTATTTT. It codes for CSARGDNTVSQYF.